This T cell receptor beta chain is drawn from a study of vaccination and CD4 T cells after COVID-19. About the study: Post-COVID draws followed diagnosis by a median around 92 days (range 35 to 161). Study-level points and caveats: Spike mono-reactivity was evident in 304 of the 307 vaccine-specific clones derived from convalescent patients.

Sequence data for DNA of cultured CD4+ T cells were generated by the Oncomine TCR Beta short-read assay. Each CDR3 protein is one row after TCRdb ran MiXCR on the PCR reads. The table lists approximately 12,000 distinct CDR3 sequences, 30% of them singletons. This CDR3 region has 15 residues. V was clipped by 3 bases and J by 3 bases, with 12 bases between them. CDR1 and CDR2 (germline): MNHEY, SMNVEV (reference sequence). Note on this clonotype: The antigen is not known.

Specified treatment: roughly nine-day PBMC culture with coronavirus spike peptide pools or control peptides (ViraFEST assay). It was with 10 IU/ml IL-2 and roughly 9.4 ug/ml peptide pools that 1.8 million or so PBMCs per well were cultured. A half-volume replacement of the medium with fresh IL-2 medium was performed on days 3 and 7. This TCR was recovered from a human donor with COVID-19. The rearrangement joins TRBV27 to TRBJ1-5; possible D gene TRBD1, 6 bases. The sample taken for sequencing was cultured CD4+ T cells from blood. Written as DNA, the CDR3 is TGTGCCAGCAGTTTGGTTACAGGGTACAATCAGCCCCAGCATTTT. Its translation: CASSLVTGYNQPQHF.